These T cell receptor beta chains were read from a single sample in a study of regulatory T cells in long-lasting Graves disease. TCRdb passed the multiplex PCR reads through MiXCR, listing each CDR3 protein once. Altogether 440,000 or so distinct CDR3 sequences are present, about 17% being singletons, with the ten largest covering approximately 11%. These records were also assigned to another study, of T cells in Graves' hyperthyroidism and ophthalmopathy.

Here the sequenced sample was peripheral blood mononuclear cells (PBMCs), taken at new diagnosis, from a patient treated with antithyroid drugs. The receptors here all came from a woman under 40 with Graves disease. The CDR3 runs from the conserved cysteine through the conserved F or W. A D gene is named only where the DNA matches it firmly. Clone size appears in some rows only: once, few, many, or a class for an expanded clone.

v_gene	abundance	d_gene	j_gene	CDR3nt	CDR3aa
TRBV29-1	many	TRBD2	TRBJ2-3	TGCAGCGTTCCCCTGGGTAGCGGGAGAGATACGCAGTATTTT	CSVPLGSGRDTQYF
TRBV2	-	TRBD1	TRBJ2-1	TGTGCCAGCAGTTTATCCGGGACAGGGGGCTTCGATGAGCAGTTCTTC	CASSLSGTGGFDEQFF
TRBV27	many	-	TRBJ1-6	TGTGCCAGCAGCGCCGACAGGCCTTTGTATTATAATTCACCCCTCCACTTT	CASSADRPLYYNSPLHF
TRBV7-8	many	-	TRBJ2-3	TGTGCCAGCAGCAGGGAGTCTAGCACAGATACGCAGTATTTT	CASSRESSTDTQYF
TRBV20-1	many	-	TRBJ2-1	TGCAGTGCTAGAGATCGACGCGAGTACAATGAGCAGTTCTTC	CSARDRREYNEQFF
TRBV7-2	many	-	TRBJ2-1	TGTGCCAGCAGCGACGAGGGATGGAATGAGCAGTTCTTC	CASSDEGWNEQFF
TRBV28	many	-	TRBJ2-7	TGTGCCAGCAGTTTGGGCAGGGGTGGATCCTACGAGCAGTACTTC	CASSLGRGGSYEQYF
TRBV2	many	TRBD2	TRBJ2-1	TGTGCCAGCAGGGGGACTAGCGGGAGTCTGAATGAGCAGTTCTTC	CASRGTSGSLNEQFF
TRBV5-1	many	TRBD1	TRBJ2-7	TGCGCCAGCAGCTGGATAACAGGGGTCCCCAACGAGCAGTACTTC	CASSWITGVPNEQYF
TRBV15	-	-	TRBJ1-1	TGTGCCACCAGCAGACCAGGGGTCGACATGAACACTGAAGCTTTCTTT	CATSRPGVDMNTEAFF
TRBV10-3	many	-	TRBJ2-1	TGTGCCATCAGCCGGAGCAGGGAGCAGTTCTTC	CAISRSREQFF
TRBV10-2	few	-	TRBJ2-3	TGCGCCAGCAGAAGATTACAGGACACAGATACGCAGTATTTT	CASRRLQDTDTQYF
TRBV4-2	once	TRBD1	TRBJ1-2	TGTGCCAGCAGCCAAGATTCAGGGGGCCTGGGTGGCTACACCTTC	CASSQDSGGLGGYTF
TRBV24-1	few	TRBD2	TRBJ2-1	TGTGCCACCAGTGATTTGCGCGGGGGTTCATACGATGAGCAGTTCTTC	CATSDLRGGSYDEQFF
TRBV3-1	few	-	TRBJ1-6	TGTGCCAGCAGCCGAATAAGACAGAATTCACCCCTCCACTTT	CASSRIRQNSPLHF
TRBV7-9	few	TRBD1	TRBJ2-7	TGTGCCAGCAGAAGATCCGGGACAGGGCCTTACGAGCAGTACTTC	CASRRSGTGPYEQYF
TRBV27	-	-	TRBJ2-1	TGTGCCAGCAGCTCTGTGCTATTATACAATGAGCAGTTCTTC	CASSSVLLYNEQFF
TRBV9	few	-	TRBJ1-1	TGTGCCAGCAGCGCCGATAGTCCCCTTCGGACCTCTACCGAAGCTTTCTTT	CASSADSPLRTSTEAFF
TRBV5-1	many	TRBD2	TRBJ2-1	TGCGCCAGCAGAGGGGGACTAGCGGGGATCAATGAGCAGTTCTTC	CASRGGLAGINEQFF
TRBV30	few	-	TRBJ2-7	TGTGCCTGGAGTCCACCCACTGGCGCGAGCTCCTACGAGCAGTACTTC	CAWSPPTGASSYEQYF
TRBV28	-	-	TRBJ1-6	TGTGCCAGCAGTTTCGGAAAGCCTAGCTCCTATAATTCACCCCTCCACTTT	CASSFGKPSSYNSPLHF
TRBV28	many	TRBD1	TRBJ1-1	TGTGCCAGCAGTGGTGGACAGGGTTTAACTGAAGCTTTCTTT	CASSGGQGLTEAFF
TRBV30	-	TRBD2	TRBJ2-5	TGTGCCTGGAGTAGCGGGAGTAGTCGTTGGGAGACCCAGTACTTC	CAWSSGSSRWETQYF
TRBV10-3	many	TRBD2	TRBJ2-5	TGTGCCATCAGTGAGTCCGCTAGCGGGAGGAGGCGCCGCCAAGAGACCCAGTACTTC	CAISESASGRRRRQETQYF
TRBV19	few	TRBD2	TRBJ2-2	TGTGCCAGTAGGAGACTAGCGCCGAACACCGGGGAGCTGTTTTTT	CASRRLAPNTGELFF
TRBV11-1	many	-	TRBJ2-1	TGTGCCAGCAGCCCGTTCCCCTCGTACAATGAGCAGTTCTTC	CASSPFPSYNEQFF
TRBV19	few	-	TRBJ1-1	TGTGCCAGTAGTATAGATCGTTCTTGGGGGGCGCAAGGGAACACTGAAGCTTTCTTT	CASSIDRSWGAQGNTEAFF
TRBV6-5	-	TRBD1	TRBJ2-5	TGTGCCAGCAGTTCCTGGGACAGAGGGGAGACCCAGTACTTC	CASSSWDRGETQYF
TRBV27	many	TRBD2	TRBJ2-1	TGTGCCAGCGGAACGGGACTAGCGGGAGGCGGCGGCTCCTACAATGAGCAGTTCTTC	CASGTGLAGGGGSYNEQFF
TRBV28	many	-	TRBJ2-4	TGTGCCAGCACCCCCCAGGGACTGATAGCCAAAAACATTCAGTACTTC	CASTPQGLIAKNIQYF
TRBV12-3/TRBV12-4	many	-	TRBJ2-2	TGTGCCAGCAGTCACGATGTTAGCGGGAACACCGGGGAGCTGTTTTTT	CASSHDVSGNTGELFF
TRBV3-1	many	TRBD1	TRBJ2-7	TGTGCCAGCAGCCCAGGGGGCATCCCCTACGAGCAGTACTTC	CASSPGGIPYEQYF
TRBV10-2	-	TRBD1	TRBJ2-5	TGCGCCAGCTGGACAGGGGCCACGGAGACCCAGTACTTC	CASWTGATETQYF
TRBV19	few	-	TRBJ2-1	TGTGCCAGTAGTATAAATCCCGCGGAACTATACAATGAGCAGTTCTTC	CASSINPAELYNEQFF
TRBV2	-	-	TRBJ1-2	TGTGCCAGCAGTTCCGACAGGACGTCAAATGGCTACACCTTC	CASSSDRTSNGYTF
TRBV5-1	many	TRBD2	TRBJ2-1	TGCGCCAGCAGCTTGGAGTGGACTAGCGGCCCCAATGAGCAGTTCTTC	CASSLEWTSGPNEQFF
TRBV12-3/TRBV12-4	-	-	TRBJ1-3	TGTGCCAGCAGTTTATCCGGAATCGGGCCTGGAAACACCATATATTTT	CASSLSGIGPGNTIYF
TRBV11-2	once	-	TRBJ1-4	TGTGCCAGCAGCCGCTGGGGGGAAAAACTGTTTTTT	CASSRWGEKLFF
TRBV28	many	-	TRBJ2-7	TGTGCCAGCAGTTTCGGGGTTGGGAGTGGCTCCTACGAGCAGTACTTC	CASSFGVGSGSYEQYF
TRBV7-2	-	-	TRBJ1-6	TGTGCCAGCAGCTTACCTCTGGGCAGTAGTTCACCCCTCCACTTT	CASSLPLGSSSPLHF
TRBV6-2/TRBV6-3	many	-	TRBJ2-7	TGTGCCAGCAGACAGCAGCCTCCTAGCTCCTACGAGCAGTACTTC	CASRQQPPSSYEQYF
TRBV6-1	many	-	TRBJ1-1	TGTGCCAGCATAGGGACTCACAGGACTGAAGCTTTCTTT	CASIGTHRTEAFF
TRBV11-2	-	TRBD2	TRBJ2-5	TGTGCCAGCAGCGCCCATCTCGGACTAGCGGTGAAAGAGACCCAATACTTC	CASSAHLGLAVKETQYF
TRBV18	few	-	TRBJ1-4	TGTGCCAGCTCACCCCCCCAAGGAGAAAAACTGTTTTTT	CASSPPQGEKLFF
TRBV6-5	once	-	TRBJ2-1	TGTGCCAGCAGTTACGGACCGTACAATGAGCAGTTCTTC	CASSYGPYNEQFF
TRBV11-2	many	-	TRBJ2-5	TGTGCCAGCAGCTTACTAGCCCCAGAGACCCAGTACTTC	CASSLLAPETQYF
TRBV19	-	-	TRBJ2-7	TGTGCCAGTAGTATAGAACACCAGGGGAGCTACGAGCAGTACTTC	CASSIEHQGSYEQYF
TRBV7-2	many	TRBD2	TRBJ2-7	TGTGCCAGCAGCTTATCACGACTAGCGGGAGAGCCTTCCTCCTACGAGCAGTACTTC	CASSLSRLAGEPSSYEQYF
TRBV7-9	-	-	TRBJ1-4	TGTGCCAGCAGCCCCTCCCGTGTACAGGGAACTAATGAAAAACTGCTTTTT	CASSPSRVQGTNEKLLF
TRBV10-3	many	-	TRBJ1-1	TGTGCCATCATTTTCGGCGGGAACACTGAAGCTTTCTTT	CAIIFGGNTEAFF
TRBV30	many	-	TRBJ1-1	TGTGCCTGGAGTGTATTTGGGAGCTTGAACACTGAAGCTTTCTTT	CAWSVFGSLNTEAFF
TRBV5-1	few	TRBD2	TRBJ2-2	TGCGCCAGCAGCTCGGGAGGGGGATACACCGGGGAGCTGTTTTTT	CASSSGGGYTGELFF
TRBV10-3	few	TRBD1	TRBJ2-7	TGTGCCATCAGTGTCACACAGGGGACCTACGAGCAGTACTTC	CAISVTQGTYEQYF
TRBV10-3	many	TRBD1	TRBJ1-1	TGTGCCATCAGTGACCCGGACAGGGGAGACCTGAACACTGAAGCTTTCTTT	CAISDPDRGDLNTEAFF
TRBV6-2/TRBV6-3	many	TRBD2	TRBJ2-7	TGTGCCAGCAGTTACCGGACTAGCGGACACTCCTACGAGCAGTACTTC	CASSYRTSGHSYEQYF
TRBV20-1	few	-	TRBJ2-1	TGCAGTGCTAGATACGGATACAATGAGCAGTTCTTC	CSARYGYNEQFF
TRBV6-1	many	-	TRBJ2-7	TGTGCCAGCAGTAACGGGGGTAACGAGCAGTACTTC	CASSNGGNEQYF
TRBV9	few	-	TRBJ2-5	TGTGCCAGCAGCCCAGGCGTGGGGGGCCTGTTAGAGACCCAGTACTTC	CASSPGVGGLLETQYF